These T cell receptor beta chains were read from a single sample in a study of cytomegalovirus exposure and HLA in healthy donors. The protocol was immunoSEQ multiplex PCR, while the TCRdb copy is restricted to in-frame clones and leaves out a portion. The table lists roughly 200,000 clones, almost 85% of them singletons. The sample consisted of PBMCs. These receptors came from a woman aged 50 to 60 in good health and CMV-seronegative. CDR3s include the opening cysteine and the closing phenylalanine or tryptophan. Fields, in order: D gene, J gene, clone size, V gene, CDR3 protein, CDR3 DNA. D genes are given only for firm matches. Size is omitted from some rows. Given values are once, few, many or a class for expanded clones.

TRBD1,TRBJ1-2,NA,TRBV28,CASSPGTVYGYTF,TGTGCCAGCAGTCCTGGGACAGTCTATGGCTACACCTTC
NA,TRBJ1-5,NA,TRBV6-4,CASSQEPNQPQHF,TGTGCCAGCAGTCAGGAACCCAATCAGCCCCAGCATTTT
NA,TRBJ1-1,NA,TRBV28,CASGQGGANTEAFF,TGTGCCAGCGGGCAGGGCGGGGCGAACACTGAAGCTTTCTTT
TRBD2,TRBJ2-2,NA,TRBV19,CASSTGTTYTGELFF,TGTGCCAGTAGTACCGGGACTACCTACACCGGGGAGCTGTTTTTT
TRBD1,TRBJ2-7,NA,TRBV4-2,CASSQDGAAGGCQQYF,TGTGCCAGCAGCCAAGATGGGGCGGCAGGGGGCTGTCAGCAGTACTTC
TRBD1,TRBJ1-5,once,TRBV28,CASSFDRPPTGPRGNQPQHF,TGTGCCAGCAGTTTTGATCGGCCCCCGACAGGGCCTAGGGGCAATCAGCCCCAGCATTTT
TRBD2,TRBJ2-7,NA,TRBV4-2,CASSQDAGVDEQYF,TGTGCCAGCAGCCAAGACGCGGGAGTGGACGAGCAGTACTTC
NA,TRBJ1-1,NA,TRBV7-9,CASSHRVTEAFF,TGTGCCAGCAGTCACAGGGTCACTGAAGCTTTCTTT
TRBD1,TRBJ1-5,NA,TRBV4-1,CASSSETGLNQPQHF,TGCGCCAGCAGCTCCGAGACAGGGTTGAATCAGCCCCAGCATTTT
NA,TRBJ2-6,once,TRBV19,CASSIVGRQAAGANVLTF,TGTGCCAGTAGTATAGTCGGTCGACAGGCGGCTGGGGCCAACGTCCTGACTTTC
TRBD1,TRBJ1-1,NA,TRBV5-1,CASSTGQPNGNTEAFF,TGCGCCAGCAGCACGGGACAGCCAAACGGAAACACTGAAGCTTTCTTT
TRBD1,TRBJ2-1,NA,TRBV7-7,CASSRDRGTNEQFF,TGTGCCAGCAGCCGGGACAGGGGGACCAATGAGCAGTTCTTC
NA,TRBJ2-1,NA,TRBV5-6,CASSLDNGGLDEQFF,TGTGCCAGCAGCTTGGACAATGGGGGACTGGATGAGCAGTTCTTC
TRBD1,TRBJ2-1,NA,TRBV19,CASSPSGTGENEQFF,TGTGCCAGTAGCCCCTCAGGGACAGGGGAAAATGAGCAGTTCTTC
TRBD2,TRBJ2-1,few,TRBV18,CASSPRTSGSGEQFF,TGTGCCAGCTCACCAAGGACTAGCGGGAGTGGTGAGCAGTTCTTC
NA,TRBJ2-4,few,TRBV28,CASSPIWVGANIQYF,TGTGCCAGCAGTCCTATTTGGGTGGGCGCTAACATTCAGTACTTC
NA,TRBJ1-2,NA,TRBV11-2,CASSSPDNYGYTF,TGTGCCAGCAGCTCGCCAGATAACTATGGCTACACCTTC
NA,TRBJ1-6,NA,TRBV13,CASSSRTDFNSPLHF,TGTGCCAGCAGCTCCCGGACAGACTTTAATTCACCCCTCCACTTT
NA,TRBJ2-2,NA,TRBV28,CASSGNGLAKNTGELFF,TGTGCCAGCAGTGGAAATGGACTGGCGAAGAACACCGGGGAGCTGTTTTTT
NA,TRBJ2-5,NA,TRBV10-3,CAISGGGETQYF,TGTGCCATCAGTGGGGGAGGAGAGACCCAGTACTTC
TRBD1,TRBJ1-4,NA,TRBV4-1,CASSPTGFEKLFF,TGCGCCAGCAGCCCGACAGGGTTTGAAAAACTGTTTTTT
NA,TRBJ1-6,NA,TRBV6-1,CASSARATGGNSPLHF,TGTGCCAGCAGTGCCCGGGCCACCGGAGGGAATTCACCCCTCCACTTT